These 7 T cell receptor beta chains were sequenced from one sample in a study of early T cells in non-severe SARS-CoV-2 infection. Via MiXCR, TCRdb re-called the 5' RACE reads, giving one row per CDR3 protein. This table has tens of thousands of distinct CDR3 sequences, 10% to 15% appearing once. Sequencing was carried out using whole blood. The receptor set was obtained from an adult who was a healthcare worker with PCR-confirmed SARS-CoV-2 infection or an uninfected control (not recorded which).

The chain recombines TRBV2 with TRBJ2-5, with D uncertain. CDR3 length equals 13 residues. In germline, CDR1 is SNHLY, CDR2 FYNNEI. The V gene lost 1 base and the J gene lost 5 bases, with 8 bases spanning the gap. The CDR3 reads CASSEGLRETQYF. DNA of the CDR3: TGTGCCAGCAGTGAAGGCCTCAGGGAGACCCAGTACTTC.

The chain has TRBV7-9 and TRBJ1-1, with D perhaps matching TRBD1 (5 bases). V was shortened by 3 bases and J by 5 bases, with 13 bases between the two germline ends. CDR1 and CDR2 from the germline V gene are SEHNR and FQNEAQ (reference sequence). The CDR3 has 14 amino acids. The CDR3 sequence: CASSLDWEGTEAFF. The CDR3 region has the DNA TGTGCCAGCAGCTTGGACTGGGAGGGGACTGAAGCTTTCTTT.

In its sample, this clonotype was seen many times. The J gene is TRBJ1-2, the V gene TRBV6-1; D might be TRBD1 (5 bases). The CDR3 totals 15 residues. Germline CDR1 reads MNHNS; CDR2 reads SASEGT. The V gene lost 5 bases and the J gene lost 3 bases, with 16 bases spanning the gap. In nucleotides, the CDR3 is TGTGCCAGCAGTTTGACAGTCAATGAGGACTATGGCTACACCTTC. Encoded protein: CASSLTVNEDYGYTF.

This clonotype was counted many times. This rearrangement joins TRBV11-2 to TRBJ2-3, with TRBD1 matching over 8 bases. The germline V gene has CDR1 SGHAT and CDR2 FQNNGV. This CDR3 region has 14 residues. Losses at the gene ends were 5 bases for V and 0 bases for J; bases not matched to a gene: 1. CDR3 protein: CASSQGASTDTQYF. CDR3 nucleotides: TGTGCCAGCAGCCAGGGGGCCAGCACAGATACGCAGTATTTT.

The chain is built from TRBV29-1 and TRBJ1-5, with a tentative D call TRBD1 (6 bases). V shed 6 bases and J shed 1 base, with 10 bases lying between them. Germline V gives CDR1 SQVTM, CDR2 ANQGSEA. The CDR3 is made up of 13 amino acids. CDR3 in amino acids: CSVTGPSNQPQHF. For the CDR3, the DNA is TGCAGCGTCACAGGGCCAAGCAATCAGCCCCAGCATTTT.

This clonotype was counted only a few times. The chain couples TRBV6-5 to TRBJ2-7; TRBD2 matches at 11 bases. CDR1 is MNHEY, CDR2 SVGAGI, per germline. The CDR3 runs to 15 residues. Losses at the gene ends were 5 bases for V and 2 bases for J; bases not matched to a gene: 5. DNA for the CDR3: TGTGCCAGCAGTCTTAGCGGGGGGGGCACCTACGAGCAGTACTTC. This codes for CASSLSGGGTYEQYF.

CDR3 nucleotide sequence: TGTGCCAGCAAAGAGACTAGCGGAACTACGAAGCAGTACTTC. Translated: CASKETSGTTKQYF. The rearrangement links TRBV6-6 to TRBJ2-7, with 9 bases matching TRBD2. The CDR3 length is 14 residues. The junction had 12 bases not matched to a gene; V was cut back by 7 bases and J by 8 bases. The V gene's germline CDR1 is MNHNY and CDR2 SVGAGI (reference sequence).